This T cell receptor (beta chain) was identified during a study of blood T cell repertoires in COVID-19. CDR1 SNHLY and CDR2 FYNNEI come from the germline V gene. Losses at the gene ends were 9 bases for V and 2 bases for J; bases not matched to a gene: 1. The CDR3 has 11 residues. Some clones are missing from TCRdb's copy, which holds only in-frame ones; the method was immunoSEQ multiplex PCR. The table has 160,000 or so clones, just over 90% seen once. The sequenced sample was peripheral blood. The rearrangement joins TRBV2 to TRBJ2-7; 7 nucleotides match TRBD2. The receptor was isolated from a woman aged 55-75 years with COVID-19, enrolled during active disease. CDR3 coding DNA: TGTGCCAGTCGGGGGGCCTACGAGCAGTACTTC. It is translated as CASRGAYEQYF.